Given below is one TCR beta chain in context. What it binds is not known. The TCR beta cDNA libraries contained unique molecular identifiers. T cells, roughly 0.9 to 11 million of them, yielded hundreds of thousands of cDNA molecules. Using its own MiXCR run on the PCR reads, TCRdb lists one record per CDR3 protein. The sample lists approximately 360,000 distinct CDR3 sequences, less than 40% seen once, with over 10% in the top ten. These data come from a study of post-analysis software for immune sequencing data. Study-wide background: As for disease course, relapsing-remitting, secondary progressive and progressive-relapsing multiple sclerosis were all included.

Trimming took off 3 bases at V and 5 bases at J, with 14 bases between the two ends. CDR1 is SGHDT, CDR2 YYEEEE, per germline. This CDR3 comprises 14 residues. Regarding the study as a whole: Five or six TRBV segments, TRBV5-6, TRBV5-1 and TRBV20-1 among them, were found more frequent in patients than controls. Same-batch preparations were strongly co-clustered by F measure. Multiple sclerosis was associated with a significant reduction in normalized Chao1 diversity relative to controls.

The sequenced material came from blood. V and J are TRBV5-6 and TRBJ2-5; TRBD2 might be the D (6 bases). The source of this sequence is a girl aged 10-17 years with multiple sclerosis. CDR3 in DNA: TGTGCCAGCAGCTGGGGCCCGGGAGTGGAGACCCAGTACTTC. This sequence encodes CASSWGPGVETQYF.